This T cell receptor beta chain was recovered during a study of cytomegalovirus exposure and HLA in healthy donors. In the study overall: The roughly 670 first-cohort repertoires shared a platform with the 130 or so validation repertoires, as reported in a later analysis.

This clone was detected only once. Its antigen remains unknown. The donors were part of the validation cohort, which consisted of under 150 subjects and was separate from the first cohort of several hundred subjects. Study-wide findings and caveats: In vitro, a few CMV-associated chains proved specific for CMV antigens.

V was clipped by 5 bases and J by 4 bases; unmatched bases: 10. This CDR3 has 17 amino acids. Per germline, CDR1 PRHDT and CDR2 FYEKMQ (reference sequence). TCRdb keeps only in-frame clones here, not all; method: immunoSEQ multiplex PCR. The sample yields about 160,000 clones, about 90% seen once. Specimen: PBMCs. The receptor's source is a woman aged 18 to 35 in good health and CMV-seropositive. The chain recombines TRBV13 with TRBJ2-1; 11 bases fit TRBD2. CDR3 sequence (DNA): TGTGCCAGCAGCGCAACTTATAGCGGGGGGGATTACAATGAGCAGTTCTTC. It yields the protein CASSATYSGGDYNEQFF.